The 5 T cell receptor beta chains below come from one sample, sequenced in a study of long-term antiretroviral therapy in people with HIV. The run of the v3.0 immunoSEQ assay was at survey level. This table comes from immunoSEQ multiplex PCR, and its TCRdb copy is limited to in-frame clones, with some not included. Found here are approximately 21,000 clones, 85% to 90% of them singletons; the top ten hold under 4%. The sample here was unsorted PBMCs, taken 2.3 years after starting antiretroviral therapy. The receptors were sampled from a man aged 55 to 70 with HIV.

The chain joins TRBV5-1 to TRBJ1-2; D remains unclear. CDR3 length: 12 amino acids. The germline V gene has CDR1 SGHRS and CDR2 YFSETQ. V dropped 0 bases and J dropped 6 bases, with 6 bases sitting between them. CDR3 sequence reads: CASSLDIHGYTF. The CDR3 DNA reads as TGCGCCAGCAGCTTGGACATACATGGCTACACCTTC.

The genes are TRBV2 and TRBJ2-5; 10 nucleotides align to TRBD2. In germline, CDR1 is SNHLY, CDR2 FYNNEI. V shed 6 bases and J 0 bases; nucleotides not matched to a gene: 7. The CDR3 is made up of 16 amino acids. The CDR3 loop reads CASSWAGTSDQETQYF. In nucleotides, the CDR3 is TGTGCCAGCAGCTGGGCCGGGACTAGCGACCAAGAGACCCAGTACTTC.

The chain couples TRBV5-5 to TRBJ2-1; no clear D gene. The germline V gene encodes CDR1 SGHKS and CDR2 YYEKEE (reference sequence). CDR3 size: 16 residues. V shed 5 bases and J shed 4 bases, with 19 bases lying between them. CDR3 residues: CASSKIRPLYYNEQFF. CDR3 coding DNA: TGTGCCAGCAGTAAAATTAGACCCCTATATTACAATGAGCAGTTCTTC.

V is TRBV29-1 and J is TRBJ2-7; TRBD2 agrees at 7 bases. Losses at the gene ends were 0 bases for V and 1 base for J; bases not matched to a gene: 6. Germline-derived CDR1 and CDR2 are SQVTM and ANQGSEA. The CDR3 covers 15 residues. CDR3 amino acids: CSVEDVGLRSYEQYF. CDR3 in DNA: TGCAGCGTTGAAGATGTGGGACTAAGATCCTACGAGCAGTACTTC.

This rearrangement joins TRBV29-1 to TRBJ2-1; D is possibly TRBD2 (5 bases). The CDR3 is made up of 14 amino acids. From germline, CDR1 is SQVTM and CDR2 ANQGSEA. V was clipped by 4 bases and J by 2 bases, with 12 bases between them. The CDR3 bases are TGCAGCGTTGTATCCGGGGATACCTACAATGAGCAGTTCTTC. Translation: CSVVSGDTYNEQFF.